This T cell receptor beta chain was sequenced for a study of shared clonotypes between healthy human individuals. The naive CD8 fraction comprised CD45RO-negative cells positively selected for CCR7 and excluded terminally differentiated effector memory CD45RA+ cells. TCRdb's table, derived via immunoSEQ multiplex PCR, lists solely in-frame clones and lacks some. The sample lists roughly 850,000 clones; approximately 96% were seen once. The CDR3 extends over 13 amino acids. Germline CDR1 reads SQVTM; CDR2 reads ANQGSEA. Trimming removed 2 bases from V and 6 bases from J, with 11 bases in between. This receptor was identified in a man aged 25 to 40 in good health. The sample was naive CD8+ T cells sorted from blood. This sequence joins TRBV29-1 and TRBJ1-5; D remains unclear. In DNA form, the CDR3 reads TGCAGCGTTGAATCTAAGTCTGGTCAGCCCCAGCATTTT. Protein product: CSVESKSGQPQHF. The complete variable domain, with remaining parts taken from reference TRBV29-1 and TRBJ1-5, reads SAVISQKPSRDICQRGTSLTIQCQVDSQVTMMFWYRQQPGQSLTLIATANQGSEATYESGFVIDKFPISRPNLTFSTLTVSNMSPEDSSIYLCSVESKSGQPQHFGDGTRLSIL.